This paragraph reports one TCR beta chain. V trimming: 5 bases; J trimming: 3 bases; junction bases outside the gene matches: 6. This CDR3 comprises 16 residues. Germline values: CDR1 LNHDA, CDR2 SQIVND (reference sequence). The data derive from a study of blood T cell repertoires in COVID-19. Study context: Collection of acute and convalescent COVID-19 samples took place in the United States, Italy and Spain. Nucleic acid was either cDNA or gDNA, and it came from T cells, B-cell-depleted T cells, or PBMCs.

Original processing notes: Nucleated cell counts were estimated from reference gene primer amplification. The repertoire was sequenced with immunoSEQ multiplex PCR; TCRdb's copy has only in-frame clones and lacks some. The V and J calls and clone size are taken from that table; D and trimming were inferred from the DNA. The sample lists some 100,000 clones, around 90% occurring once. The sequence was collected from a woman between 70 and 85 years old with acute or convalescent COVID-19. The gene calls are TRBV19 and TRBJ1-4; 10 bases are a match to TRBD1. The sample comprised peripheral blood. The chain's CDR3 is CASSWGQGTPNEKLFF. CDR3 DNA: TGTGCCAGTAGTTGGGGACAGGGGACCCCTAATGAAAAACTGTTTTTT.